This T cell receptor beta chain was sequenced in a study of control samples from healthy donors and cancer patients. In germline, CDR1 is SGHNT, CDR2 YYREEE (reference sequence). Trimming took off 5 bases at V and 2 bases at J, with 14 bases between the two ends. CDR3 length equals 14 residues. The repertoire was sequenced with immunoSEQ multiplex PCR; TCRdb's copy has only in-frame clones and lacks some. The sample carries tens of thousands of clones, about 85% recorded once. The chain combines TRBV5-4 with TRBJ2-7, with D possibly matching TRBD2 (5 bases). The sample consisted of blood. This clonotype originated in a woman between 45 and 65 years old in good health. CDR3 in amino acids: CASSRRTGTYEQYF. The CDR3, as DNA: TGTGCCAGCAGTCGACGCACGGGAACCTACGAGCAGTACTTC.